The 24 T cell receptor beta chains presented below share a single source sample, sequenced in a study of cytomegalovirus exposure and HLA in healthy donors. The PCR had 60 Vbeta and 13 Jbeta primers. Assay: immunoSEQ multiplex PCR; the TCRdb copy retains only in-frame clones and omits some. The data contain 80,000 to 130,000 clones, 79% of them singletons. Sequenced sample: PBMCs. The origin of the receptors is a female donor in good health and CMV-seropositive.

V gene TRBV5-6 combines with J gene TRBJ2-7, with TRBD2 identical over 7 bases. The germline CDR1 and CDR2 sequences are SGHDT and YYEEEE. This CDR3 is built from 15 residues. V lost 1 base and J lost 0; bases outside the gene matches: 4. The CDR3 region has the DNA TGTGCCAGCAGCTTGACCGGGAGGAGCTCCTACGAGCAGTACTTC. It translates to CASSLTGRSSYEQYF.

The chain has TRBV13 and TRBJ2-1; maybe TRBD2 (8 bases). V was trimmed by 5 bases and J by 0 bases, leaving 17 bases between them. Germline assignment: CDR1 PRHDT and CDR2 FYEKMQ (reference sequence). CDR3 size: 17 residues. The DNA of the CDR3 is TGTGCCAGCAGCCGGACTAGCTGGGACAGCTCCTACAATGAGCAGTTCTTC. It yields the protein CASSRTSWDSSYNEQFF.

V is TRBV5-1 and J is TRBJ1-2, with 11 positions matching TRBD1. This CDR3 is built from 16 residues. Germline V gene lookup returns CDR1 SGHRS and CDR2 YFSETQ. The V segment lost 6 bases and the J segment 3 bases; nucleotides outside the gene matches: 10. CDR3: CASTRDRGSVDYGYTF. The CDR3 region has the DNA TGCGCCAGCACCCGGGACAGGGGGTCAGTGGACTATGGCTACACCTTC.

This clone was recorded once. This sequence joins TRBV11-2 and TRBJ2-7; TRBD1 is a possible D gene (6 bases). V lost 2 bases and J lost 5, with 10 bases in between. The CDR3 contains 13 residues. Per the germline V gene, CDR1 is SGHAT and CDR2 is FQNNGV. In DNA form, the CDR3 reads TGTGCCAGCAGCTTACAGGGGACCCACGAGCAGTACTTC. It yields the protein CASSLQGTHEQYF.

This clone has only a few counts. CDR3 sequence (DNA): TGTGCCAGCAGGTCGACAGGGGCAACAACTGAAGCTTTCTTT. Translation: CASRSTGATTEAFF. The rearrangement uses TRBV10-3 and TRBJ1-1, with 8 bases identical to TRBD1. The CDR3 contains 14 residues. V lost 10 bases and J lost 5; bases outside the gene matches: 12. Looked up from germline, CDR1 is ENHRY and CDR2 is SYGVKD.

V is TRBV12-5 and J is TRBJ1-2; TRBD1 aligns across 8 bases. Germline-derived CDR1 and CDR2 are LGHNT and FRNRAP. This CDR3 region has 19 residues. The trim removed 3 bases at V and 2 bases at J, leaving 17 bases unmatched. CDR3 sequence: CASGLIPGPGTGVNYGYTF. The CDR3 coding sequence is TGTGCTAGTGGTTTAATCCCCGGTCCCGGGACAGGAGTCAACTATGGCTACACCTTC.

The chain uses TRBV4-1 and TRBJ1-1; 7 bases are a match to TRBD1. CDR1 and CDR2 from the germline V gene are MGHRA and YSYEKL. The CDR3 is made up of 18 amino acids. V lost 1 base and J lost 0; bases outside the gene matches: 11. DNA for the CDR3: TGCGCCAGCAGCCAAGTCCCGGGACAGACGATGATGAACACTGAAGCTTTCTTT. This translates into CASSQVPGQTMMNTEAFF.

The V gene is TRBV7-8, the J gene TRBJ2-5; TRBD1 is a possible D gene (7 bases). This CDR3 spans 16 amino acids. From germline, CDR1 is SGHVS and CDR2 FQNEAQ. V lost 2 bases to trimming and J lost 5 bases, with 18 bases between them. The CDR3 bases are TGTGCCAGCAGCTTACGTCGACAGGGCCGGGGGGAGACCCAGTACTTC. As protein: CASSLRRQGRGETQYF.

The V gene is TRBV19, the J gene TRBJ2-3; TRBD1 is a possible D gene (6 bases). The CDR3 spans 17 residues. Germline V lookup: CDR1 LNHDA, CDR2 SQIVND (reference sequence). The V and J ends lost 8 bases and 0 bases respectively, with 21 bases between them. As DNA, the CDR3 is TGTGCCAGTCGCCGGGCCGCTGGACAGACTAGCACAGATACGCAGTATTTT. Translated: CASRRAAGQTSTDTQYF.

V is TRBV4-1 and J is TRBJ1-2; 11 positions agree with TRBD1. The CDR3 loop spans 16 amino acids. The germline V gene encodes CDR1 MGHRA and CDR2 YSYEKL. J gave up 5 bases and V 4 bases, and 9 bases lay outside the gene matches. In DNA form, the CDR3 reads TGCGCCAGCAGCCCCGGGACAGGGGGATTGGGGTATGGCTACACCTTC. Protein product: CASSPGTGGLGYGYTF.

The gene calls are TRBV7-9 and TRBJ1-3; D is ambiguous. The ends were cut back, 3 bases at V and 2 bases at J, with 2 bases in the middle. The CDR3 runs to 12 residues. The V gene's germline CDR1 is SEHNR and CDR2 FQNEAQ (reference sequence). The CDR3 DNA reads TGTGCCAGCAGCTTCACTGGAAACACCATATATTTT. Translating it yields CASSFTGNTIYF. The variable domain in full, with the rest retrieved from reference TRBV7-9 and TRBJ1-3, is DTGVSQNPRHKITKRGQNVTFRCDPISEHNRLYWYRQTLGQGPEFLTYFQNEAQLEKSRLLSDRFSAERPKGSFSTLEIQRTEQGDSAMYLCASSFTGNTIYFGEGSWLTVV.

The chain couples TRBV10-2 to TRBJ2-7; 7 bases match TRBD1. CDR3 length equals 13 residues. The V segment lost 9 bases and the J segment 2 bases; nucleotides outside the gene matches: 7. Germline CDR1 and CDR2: WSHSY and SAAADI. The CDR3 DNA reads as TGCGCCAGTAAGACAGGGCTACCCTACGAGCAGTACTTC. It codes for CASKTGLPYEQYF.

This clone was seen more than once but under ten times. The V and J genes are TRBV30 and TRBJ1-1; D ambiguous. Germline assignment: CDR1 GTSNPN and CDR2 SVGIG (reference sequence). This CDR3 region has 11 residues. The ends were cut back, 2 bases at V and 3 bases at J, with 4 bases in the middle. CDR3 residues: CAWSRDTEAFF. CDR3 coding DNA: TGTGCCTGGAGTCGGGACACTGAAGCTTTCTTT. The entire variable domain, with the rest obtained from reference TRBV30 and TRBJ1-1, is as follows: SQTIHQWPATLVQPVGSPLSLECTVEGTSNPNLYWYRQAAGRGLQLLFYSVGIGQISSEVPQNLSASRPQDRQFILSSKKLLLSDSGFYLCAWSRDTEAFFGQGTRLTVV.

The genes are TRBV7-6 and TRBJ2-7; maybe TRBD2 (5 bases). Per the germline V gene, CDR1 is SGHVS and CDR2 is FNYEAQ. The CDR3 covers 18 residues. V lost 0 bases to trimming and J lost 0 bases, with 18 bases between them. CDR3: CASSLAPPFPGSSYEQYF. The CDR3 DNA is TGTGCCAGCAGCTTAGCGCCGCCATTTCCGGGGAGCTCCTACGAGCAGTACTTC.

The V and J genes are TRBV4-3 and TRBJ1-3, with D unclear. In germline, CDR1 is LGHNA, CDR2 YSLEER. The CDR3 runs 15 residues. V was cut by 6 bases and J by 0 bases, with 12 bases left in between. CDR3 region: CASSRGRDSGNTIYF. The DNA of the CDR3 is TGCGCCAGCAGTCGGGGTCGGGACTCTGGAAACACCATATATTTT.

The chain is built from TRBV9 and TRBJ1-2, with D maybe TRBD1 (5 bases). V was trimmed by 0 bases and J by 8 bases, leaving 14 bases between them. The germline CDR1 and CDR2 sequences are SGDLS and YYNGEE. The CDR3 totals 14 residues. The CDR3 sequence: CASSVVSGVDGYTF. CDR3 coding DNA: TGTGCCAGCAGCGTAGTTTCGGGGGTGGACGGCTACACCTTC.

This chain uses TRBV19 with TRBJ1-2, with a possible D match to TRBD1 (6 bases). Germline values: CDR1 LNHDA, CDR2 SQIVND (reference sequence). Deletions cut 6 bases from V and 4 bases from J, with 9 bases between. This CDR3 region has 12 residues. Written as DNA, the CDR3 is TGTGCCAGTAGGGGGGCCTTCTATGGCTACACCTTC. Its translation: CASRGAFYGYTF.

V and J are TRBV7-6 and TRBJ1-4; no firm D call. V lost 1 base to trimming and J lost 5 bases, with 5 bases between them. Germline lookup yields CDR1 SGHVS and CDR2 FNYEAQ. The CDR3 is 13 amino acids. This chain's CDR3 is CASSLGPNEKLFF. The CDR3 DNA follows: TGTGCCAGCAGCTTAGGTCCAAATGAAAAACTGTTTTTT.

J is TRBJ2-5 and V is TRBV2, with a possible D match to TRBD1 (5 bases). Per the germline V gene, CDR1 is SNHLY and CDR2 is FYNNEI. The V end lost 0 bases, the J end lost 1 base, and 12 bases lay between the germline ends. The CDR3 is made up of 16 amino acids. CDR3 protein: CASSEASGRGQETQYF. The CDR3 DNA is TGTGCCAGCAGTGAAGCGTCCGGAAGGGGCCAAGAGACCCAGTACTTC. The entire variable domain, with the rest obtained from reference TRBV2 and TRBJ2-5, is as follows: EPEVTQTPSHQVTQMGQEVILRCVPISNHLYFYWYRQILGQKVEFLVSFYNNEISEKSEIFDDQFSVERPDGSNFTLKIRSTKLEDSAMYFCASSEASGRGQETQYFGPGTRLLVL.

This clone appeared a single time. The chain recombines TRBV6-6 with TRBJ2-7, with TRBD1 matching over 12 bases. The CDR3 sequence is 16 residues long. With V trimmed by 0 bases and J by 6 bases, 6 bases remained unmatched. Germline CDR1 reads MNHNY; CDR2 reads SVGAGI (reference sequence). The CDR3: CASSYSGRDRGLEQYF. Written as DNA, the CDR3 is TGTGCCAGCAGTTACTCGGGCCGGGACAGGGGGCTCGAGCAGTACTTC.

J is TRBJ1-2 and V is TRBV7-9; D gene uncertain. Germline CDR1 reads SEHNR; CDR2 reads FQNEAQ (reference sequence). The CDR3 is 16 amino acids. The V end lost 1 base, the J end lost 7 bases, and 19 bases lay between the germline ends. The CDR3 sequence: CASSLESVWRLGGYTF. CDR3 DNA sequence: TGTGCCAGCAGCTTAGAAAGCGTCTGGCGGTTAGGTGGCTACACCTTC.

The gene calls are TRBV18 and TRBJ2-1, with 9 bases that match TRBD1. Looked up from germline, CDR1 is KGHSH and CDR2 is LQKENI. This CDR3 has 15 residues. V trimming: 4 bases; J trimming: 6 bases; junction bases outside the gene matches: 7. The CDR3 sequence: CASSLLGTGLNEQFF. The CDR3 region has the DNA TGTGCCAGCTCACTCCTTGGGACAGGGCTCAATGAGCAGTTCTTC.

The chain couples TRBV18 to TRBJ2-6; 7 positions match TRBD1. Germline-derived CDR1 and CDR2 are KGHSH and LQKENI. The CDR3 runs 19 residues. Trimming took 2 bases from V and 4 from J; bases not matched to a gene: 14. CDR3 sequence reads: CASSPAPGTEGTGANVLTF. The CDR3 coding sequence is TGTGCCAGCTCACCAGCCCCCGGGACAGAAGGGACCGGGGCCAACGTCCTGACTTTC.

The gene calls are TRBV6-1 and TRBJ2-7, with D perhaps TRBD1 (7 bases). This CDR3 is 18 amino acids long. Trimming cost V 4 bases and J 0 bases, with 22 bases left between them. Germline CDR1 reads MNHNS; CDR2 reads SASEGT. The CDR3 region is CASSAQGGLFLTSYEQYF. CDR3 DNA: TGTGCCAGCAGTGCCCAGGGGGGTCTATTCTTAACCTCCTACGAGCAGTACTTC.